The rows below give T cell receptor beta chains drawn from one sample of a study of shared clonotypes between healthy human individuals. Only in-frame clones appear in the TCRdb table, and some are missing; sequencing was by immunoSEQ multiplex PCR. The repertoire holds millions of clones, about 95% seen once, with roughly 1% in the top ten. The sequenced material came from naive CD8+ T cells sorted from blood. The origin of the receptors is a young man in good health. Both conserved end residues are part of each CDR3. Fields, in order: clone size, D gene, V gene, J gene, CDR3 DNA, CDR3 protein. The D gene is left open where the match is weak. Clone sizes are given selectively: once, few, many, or a class where the clone is expanded.

clone size: .; D gene: TRBD1; V gene: TRBV6-6; J gene: TRBJ2-1; CDR3 DNA: TGTGCCAGCAGTCCATGGACAGGGCTGAATGAGCAGTTCTTC; CDR3 protein: CASSPWTGLNEQFF
clone size: .; D gene: .; V gene: TRBV28; J gene: TRBJ1-2; CDR3 DNA: TGTGCCAGCAGTTTGGGCACGGGGGAAGGCTACACCTTC; CDR3 protein: CASSLGTGEGYTF
clone size: .; D gene: .; V gene: TRBV27; J gene: TRBJ1-2; CDR3 DNA: TGTGCCAGCAGTCCGGTGGGAGGGTACAGTGGCTACACCTTC; CDR3 protein: CASSPVGGYSGYTF
clone size: .; D gene: TRBD2; V gene: TRBV4-2; J gene: TRBJ2-2; CDR3 DNA: TGTGCCAGCAGCCAAACTGTTTATCGGGGGGCGAACACCGGGGAGCTGTTTTTT; CDR3 protein: CASSQTVYRGANTGELFF
clone size: .; D gene: TRBD2; V gene: TRBV5-8; J gene: TRBJ2-1; CDR3 DNA: TGTGCCAGCAGCTTCCTAGCGGGAGGGAATGAGCAGTTCTTC; CDR3 protein: CASSFLAGGNEQFF
clone size: .; D gene: .; V gene: TRBV6-5; J gene: TRBJ2-7; CDR3 DNA: TGTGCCAGCAGTTACCAGGCCCTGAGCGAGCAGTACTTC; CDR3 protein: CASSYQALSEQYF
clone size: once; D gene: .; V gene: TRBV5-1; J gene: TRBJ2-3; CDR3 DNA: TGCGCCAGCAGCTTGTTCTTCACAGATACGCAGTATTTT; CDR3 protein: CASSLFFTDTQYF
clone size: .; D gene: .; V gene: TRBV27; J gene: TRBJ2-6; CDR3 DNA: TGTGCCAGCAGTCTAAACAGGGTCACTGGGGCCAACGTCCTGACTTTC; CDR3 protein: CASSLNRVTGANVLTF
clone size: .; D gene: TRBD2; V gene: TRBV5-4; J gene: TRBJ2-1; CDR3 DNA: TGTGCCAGCAGCCCTGGGACTAACTACAATGAGCAGTTCTTC; CDR3 protein: CASSPGTNYNEQFF
clone size: .; D gene: TRBD1; V gene: TRBV2; J gene: TRBJ1-4; CDR3 DNA: TGTGCCAGCCTCGAGGAGGACAGGATGGATGAAAAACTGTTTTTT; CDR3 protein: CASLEEDRMDEKLFF
clone size: .; D gene: .; V gene: TRBV5-4; J gene: TRBJ2-3; CDR3 DNA: TGTGCCAGCAGTCCTTCTCCCCCGGAGGGGGCGGGCACAGATACGCAGTATTTT; CDR3 protein: CASSPSPPEGAGTDTQYF
clone size: .; D gene: .; V gene: TRBV6-1; J gene: TRBJ1-5; CDR3 DNA: TGTGCCAGCACAGGGATTAACCAGCCCCAGCATTTT; CDR3 protein: CASTGINQPQHF
clone size: .; D gene: .; V gene: TRBV9; J gene: TRBJ2-7; CDR3 DNA: TGTGCCAGCAGCGAGGACACCTTCTCCTACGAGCAGTACTTC; CDR3 protein: CASSEDTFSYEQYF
clone size: .; D gene: TRBD2; V gene: TRBV11-2; J gene: TRBJ2-7; CDR3 DNA: TGTGCCAGCAGCTTTGGCAGCGGGAGTTACGAGCAGTACTTC; CDR3 protein: CASSFGSGSYEQYF
clone size: .; D gene: TRBD2; V gene: TRBV2; J gene: TRBJ2-7; CDR3 DNA: TGTGCCAGCAGTGAACCGGACCTAGCGGGGGTGGTCTACGAGCAGTACTTC; CDR3 protein: CASSEPDLAGVVYEQYF
clone size: once; D gene: .; V gene: TRBV2; J gene: TRBJ2-1; CDR3 DNA: TGTGCCAGCAGTGAGAGCTTGGCTAATGAGCAGTTCTTC; CDR3 protein: CASSESLANEQFF
clone size: .; D gene: .; V gene: TRBV13; J gene: TRBJ2-5; CDR3 DNA: TGTGCCAGCAGCTTGGGCATAGGGGGTGACTCCCCCGAGACCCAGTACTTC; CDR3 protein: CASSLGIGGDSPETQYF
clone size: once; D gene: TRBD2; V gene: TRBV7-9; J gene: TRBJ2-3; CDR3 DNA: TGTGCCAGCAGCTTCCAGACTAGCGGGGGTAGCACAGATACGCAGTATTTT; CDR3 protein: CASSFQTSGGSTDTQYF
clone size: .; D gene: .; V gene: TRBV27; J gene: TRBJ2-6; CDR3 DNA: TGTGCCAGCAGTTTGGTACGTACTGGGGCCAACGTCCTGACTTTC; CDR3 protein: CASSLVRTGANVLTF
clone size: .; D gene: TRBD1; V gene: TRBV5-4; J gene: TRBJ2-7; CDR3 DNA: TGTGCCAGCAGCTTGGGTAAAGGGGGCACCTACGAGCAGTACTTC; CDR3 protein: CASSLGKGGTYEQYF
clone size: once; D gene: .; V gene: TRBV4-1; J gene: TRBJ2-7; CDR3 DNA: TGCGCCAGCAGCCAAGTTCGGGGGGCCAACGAGCAGTACTTC; CDR3 protein: CASSQVRGANEQYF
clone size: few; D gene: .; V gene: TRBV19; J gene: TRBJ1-5; CDR3 DNA: TGTGCCAGTAGTATCACACTTAATCAGCCCCAGCATTTT; CDR3 protein: CASSITLNQPQHF
clone size: .; D gene: TRBD1; V gene: TRBV5-1; J gene: TRBJ2-7; CDR3 DNA: TGCGCCAGCAGCCAGGGGAGACAGGGCTCCTACGAGCAGTACTTC; CDR3 protein: CASSQGRQGSYEQYF
clone size: .; D gene: .; V gene: TRBV2; J gene: TRBJ1-3; CDR3 DNA: TGTGCCAGCAGTGAAGCGCTGGGGGGCTGGCCTGGAAACACCATATATTTT; CDR3 protein: CASSEALGGWPGNTIYF
clone size: once; D gene: TRBD2; V gene: TRBV27; J gene: TRBJ2-7; CDR3 DNA: TGTGCCAGCAGTCCCTCGGGGGGAGCAGGCTACGAGCAGTACTTC; CDR3 protein: CASSPSGGAGYEQYF
clone size: .; D gene: .; V gene: TRBV15; J gene: TRBJ2-1; CDR3 DNA: TGTGCCACCAGCGGAACCTCTAATGAGCAGTTCTTC; CDR3 protein: CATSGTSNEQFF
clone size: .; D gene: .; V gene: TRBV7-6; J gene: TRBJ2-7; CDR3 DNA: TGTGCCAGCAGCCGCAGGGCTTCCTACGAGCAGTACTTC; CDR3 protein: CASSRRASYEQYF
clone size: .; D gene: TRBD2; V gene: TRBV5-6; J gene: TRBJ2-7; CDR3 DNA: TGTGCCAGCAGCTATGTGGGACTAGCGGGAGTTCTGAACGAGCAGTACTTC; CDR3 protein: CASSYVGLAGVLNEQYF
clone size: few; D gene: .; V gene: TRBV19; J gene: TRBJ1-2; CDR3 DNA: TGTGCCAGTAGTGTCCTCAAGGACACCACCGGCTACACCTTC; CDR3 protein: CASSVLKDTTGYTF
clone size: .; D gene: .; V gene: TRBV19; J gene: TRBJ1-1; CDR3 DNA: TGTGCCAGTAGTATGTATACCGGGACTGAAATGAACACTGAAGCTTTCTTT; CDR3 protein: CASSMYTGTEMNTEAFF
clone size: .; D gene: .; V gene: TRBV30; J gene: TRBJ1-1; CDR3 DNA: TGTGCCTGGAGTGTGGGCCGTCCGCATACTGAAGCTTTCTTT; CDR3 protein: CAWSVGRPHTEAFF
clone size: .; D gene: .; V gene: TRBV28; J gene: TRBJ1-6; CDR3 DNA: TGTGCCACCGAGGCCGAAGGGACCCCGTCACCCCTCCACTTT; CDR3 protein: CATEAEGTPSPLHF
clone size: .; D gene: TRBD2; V gene: TRBV10-2; J gene: TRBJ2-1; CDR3 DNA: TGCGCCAGCAGTACATTCGACGGACGAGGGAGGGACTACAATGAGCAGTTCTTC; CDR3 protein: CASSTFDGRGRDYNEQFF
clone size: .; D gene: TRBD1; V gene: TRBV6-6; J gene: TRBJ2-7; CDR3 DNA: TGTGCCAGCAGTTACTTTGGACAGGGGGTGGGATACGAGCAGTACTTC; CDR3 protein: CASSYFGQGVGYEQYF
clone size: .; D gene: .; V gene: TRBV14; J gene: TRBJ2-2; CDR3 DNA: TGTGCCAGCAACCTCGCCGGCTCCGGGGAGCTGTTTTTT; CDR3 protein: CASNLAGSGELFF
clone size: .; D gene: TRBD1; V gene: TRBV11-2; J gene: TRBJ2-7; CDR3 DNA: TGTGCCAGCAGCTTGGAAATTTCGGGACAGGGCGTAAACGAGCAGTACTTC; CDR3 protein: CASSLEISGQGVNEQYF
clone size: .; D gene: .; V gene: TRBV9; J gene: TRBJ2-7; CDR3 DNA: TGTGCCAGCAGCGTGGAACAGGGCTTGGGGTACGAGCAGTACTTC; CDR3 protein: CASSVEQGLGYEQYF
clone size: once; D gene: .; V gene: TRBV21-1; J gene: TRBJ1-2; CDR3 DNA: TGTGCCAGCAGCAAAGTTCAAGGGCGGAGGTATGGCTACACCTTC; CDR3 protein: CASSKVQGRRYGYTF
clone size: few; D gene: TRBD1; V gene: TRBV2; J gene: TRBJ1-1; CDR3 DNA: TGTGCCAGCAGTGAAGCGGGACAGGCTGAAGCTTTCTTT; CDR3 protein: CASSEAGQAEAFF
clone size: once; D gene: TRBD1; V gene: TRBV6-1; J gene: TRBJ2-7; CDR3 DNA: TGTGCCAGCTTTCGACAGGGCCTGGTGTACGAGCAGTACTTC; CDR3 protein: CASFRQGLVYEQYF